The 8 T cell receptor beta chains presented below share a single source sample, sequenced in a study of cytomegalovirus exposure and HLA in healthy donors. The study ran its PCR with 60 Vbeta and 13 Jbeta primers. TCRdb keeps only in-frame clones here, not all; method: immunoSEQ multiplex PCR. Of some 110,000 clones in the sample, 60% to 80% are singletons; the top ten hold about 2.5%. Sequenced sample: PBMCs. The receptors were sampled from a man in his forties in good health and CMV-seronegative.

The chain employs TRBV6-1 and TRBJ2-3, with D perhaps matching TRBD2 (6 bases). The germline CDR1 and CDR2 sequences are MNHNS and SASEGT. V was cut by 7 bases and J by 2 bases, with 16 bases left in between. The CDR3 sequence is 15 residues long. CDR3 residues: CASTPTRGTTDTQYF. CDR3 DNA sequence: TGTGCCAGCACCCCGACACGGGGGACCACAGATACGCAGTATTTT.

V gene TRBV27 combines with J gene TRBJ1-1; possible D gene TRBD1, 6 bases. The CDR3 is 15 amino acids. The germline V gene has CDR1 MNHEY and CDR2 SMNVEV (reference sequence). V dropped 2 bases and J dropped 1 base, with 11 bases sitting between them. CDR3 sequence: CASSLTPTGNTEAFF. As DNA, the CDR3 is TGTGCCAGCAGTTTAACCCCGACAGGGAACACTGAAGCTTTCTTT.

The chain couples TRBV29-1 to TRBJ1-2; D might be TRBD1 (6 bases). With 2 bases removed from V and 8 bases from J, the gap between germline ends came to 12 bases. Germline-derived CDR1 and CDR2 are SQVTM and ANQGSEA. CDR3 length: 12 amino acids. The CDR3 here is CSVERGSEGYTF. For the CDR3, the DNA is TGCAGCGTTGAAAGGGGGTCCGAGGGCTACACCTTC.

The CDR3 sequence is CASSMGQPGNTIYF. CDR3 DNA: TGCGCCAGCAGCATGGGACAGCCCGGAAACACCATATATTTT. This chain links TRBV5-1 with TRBJ1-3, with 7 bases identical to TRBD1. The junction had 5 bases not matched to a gene; V was cut back by 4 bases and J by 4 bases. The length of the CDR3 is 14 residues. Germline CDR1 and CDR2: SGHRS and YFSETQ.

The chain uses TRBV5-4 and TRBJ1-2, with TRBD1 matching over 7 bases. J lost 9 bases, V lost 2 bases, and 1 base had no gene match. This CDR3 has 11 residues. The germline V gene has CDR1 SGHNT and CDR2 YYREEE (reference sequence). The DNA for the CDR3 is TGTGCCAGCAGCTTACAGGGGAGCTACACCTTC. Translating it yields CASSLQGSYTF.

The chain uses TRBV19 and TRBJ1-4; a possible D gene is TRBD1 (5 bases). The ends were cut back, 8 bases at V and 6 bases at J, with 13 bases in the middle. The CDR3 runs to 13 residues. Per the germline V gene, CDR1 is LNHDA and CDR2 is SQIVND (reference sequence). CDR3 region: CASRRQSDEKLFF. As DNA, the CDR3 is TGTGCCAGTCGGAGACAGTCGGATGAAAAACTGTTTTTT.

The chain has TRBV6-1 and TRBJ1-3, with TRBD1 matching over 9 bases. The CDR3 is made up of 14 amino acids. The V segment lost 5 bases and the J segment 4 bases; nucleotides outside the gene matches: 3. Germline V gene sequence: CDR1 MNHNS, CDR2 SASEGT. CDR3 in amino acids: CASSTGGVGNTIYF. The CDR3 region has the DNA TGTGCCAGCAGTACAGGGGGCGTCGGAAACACCATATATTTT.

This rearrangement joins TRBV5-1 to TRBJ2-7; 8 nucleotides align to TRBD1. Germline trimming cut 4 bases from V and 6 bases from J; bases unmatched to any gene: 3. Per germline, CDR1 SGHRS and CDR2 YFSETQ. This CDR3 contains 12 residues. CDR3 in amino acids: CASSGDRIEQYF. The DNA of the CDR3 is TGCGCCAGCAGCGGGGACAGGATCGAGCAGTACTTC.